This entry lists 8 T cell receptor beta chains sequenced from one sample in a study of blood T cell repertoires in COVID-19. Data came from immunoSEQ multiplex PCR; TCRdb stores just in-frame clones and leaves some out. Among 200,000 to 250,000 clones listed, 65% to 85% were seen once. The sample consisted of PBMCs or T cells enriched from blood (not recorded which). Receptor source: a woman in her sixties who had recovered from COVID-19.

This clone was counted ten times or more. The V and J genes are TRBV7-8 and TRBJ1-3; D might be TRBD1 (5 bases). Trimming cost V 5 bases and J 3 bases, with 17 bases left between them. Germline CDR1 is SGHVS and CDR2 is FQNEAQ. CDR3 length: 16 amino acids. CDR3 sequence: CASSKSQGVHGNTIYF. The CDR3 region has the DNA TGTGCCAGCAGCAAAAGCCAGGGTGTCCATGGAAACACCATATATTTT.

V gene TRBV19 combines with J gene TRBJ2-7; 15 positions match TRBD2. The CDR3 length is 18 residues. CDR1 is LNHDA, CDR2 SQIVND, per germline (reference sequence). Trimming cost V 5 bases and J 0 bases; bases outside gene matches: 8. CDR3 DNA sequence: TGTGCCAGTAGTTTCGCCGGACTAGCGGGAGGGTCCTCCTACGAGCAGTACTTC. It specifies CASSFAGLAGGSSYEQYF.

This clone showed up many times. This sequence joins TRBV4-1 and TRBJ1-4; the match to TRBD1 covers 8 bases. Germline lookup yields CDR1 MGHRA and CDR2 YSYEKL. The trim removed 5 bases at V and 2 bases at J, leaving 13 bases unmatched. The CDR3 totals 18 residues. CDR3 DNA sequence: TGCGCCAGCAGCTCCCGGAGACAGGGGTATGTGACTAATGAAAAACTGTTTTTT. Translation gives CASSSRRQGYVTNEKLFF.

In DNA form, the CDR3 reads TGTGCCAGCAGCTTACAACGGTTGGATGAGCAGTTCTTC. Protein sequence: CASSLQRLDEQFF. The J gene is TRBJ2-1, the V gene TRBV7-2; D uncertain. Per the germline V gene, CDR1 is SGHTA and CDR2 is FQGNSA. The CDR3 has 13 amino acids. Trimming left V 2 bases short and J 8 bases short, with 10 bases between.

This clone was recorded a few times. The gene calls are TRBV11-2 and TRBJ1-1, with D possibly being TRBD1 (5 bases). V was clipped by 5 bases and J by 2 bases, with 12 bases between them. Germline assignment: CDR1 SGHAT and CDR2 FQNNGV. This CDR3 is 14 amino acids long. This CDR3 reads CASSPDMINTEAFF. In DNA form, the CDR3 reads TGTGCCAGCAGCCCGGACATGATCAACACTGAAGCTTTCTTT.

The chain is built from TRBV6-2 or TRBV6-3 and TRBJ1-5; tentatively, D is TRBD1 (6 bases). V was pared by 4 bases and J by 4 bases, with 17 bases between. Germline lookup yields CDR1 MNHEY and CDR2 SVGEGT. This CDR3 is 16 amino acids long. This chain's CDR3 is CASSWGGGGSNQPQHF. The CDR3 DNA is TGTGCCAGCAGTTGGGGTGGCGGGGGCTCGAATCAGCCCCAGCATTTT.

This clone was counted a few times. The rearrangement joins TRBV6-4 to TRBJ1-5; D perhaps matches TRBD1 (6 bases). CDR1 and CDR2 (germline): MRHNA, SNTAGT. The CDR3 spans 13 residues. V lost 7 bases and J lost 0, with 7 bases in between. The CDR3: CASNRDSNQPQHF. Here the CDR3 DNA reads TGTGCCAGCAACAGGGATAGCAATCAGCCCCAGCATTTT.

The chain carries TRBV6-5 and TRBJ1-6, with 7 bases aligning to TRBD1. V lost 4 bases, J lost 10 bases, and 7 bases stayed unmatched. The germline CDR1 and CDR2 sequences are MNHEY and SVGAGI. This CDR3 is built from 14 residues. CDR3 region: CASSSDRDGSPLHF. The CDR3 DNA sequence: TGTGCCAGCAGTTCCGACAGGGACGGGTCACCCCTCCACTTT.